Below, 15 T cell receptor beta chains from the same sample are listed, as sequenced in a study of spatial heterogeneity in lung cancer. TCRdb analysed the 5' RACE reads with MiXCR anew, one entry per CDR3 protein. The sample lists approximately 47,000 distinct CDR3 sequences, roughly 7.6% occurring once. Time point defined: sample taken at primary tumor resection. Sequencing of whole RNA from tumor, nontumor lung or frozen PBMC involved no sorting. The sequencing used PBMCs, collected at surgery. The receptors derive from a female donor with early-stage non-small cell lung cancer.

This clonotype was seen repeatedly, ten times or more. This chain joins TRBV7-2 and TRBJ2-1; no reliable D call. V was pared by 1 base and J by 4 bases, with 11 bases between. The CDR3 consists of 15 residues. Germline V gene sequence: CDR1 SGHTA, CDR2 FQGNSA. This CDR3 is CASSLGVGPYNEQFF. The CDR3 nucleotides read TGTGCCAGCAGCTTAGGGGTCGGCCCATACAATGAGCAGTTCTTC.

This clonotype has only a few counts. The chain has TRBV30 and TRBJ2-5; 7 bases are a match to TRBD2. The CDR3 loop spans 13 amino acids. V was clipped by 2 bases and J by 4 bases; unmatched bases: 4. Germline V CDR1 and CDR2: GTSNPN, SVGIG (reference sequence). The CDR3 nucleotides are TGTGCCTGGAGTCGAGCTAGCGGAGAGACCCAGTACTTC. Translating it yields CAWSRASGETQYF.

This clonotype was seen a handful of times. The J gene is TRBJ2-1, the V gene TRBV5-1, with 14 bases matching TRBD2. In germline, CDR1 is SGHRS, CDR2 YFSETQ. V lost 4 bases to trimming and J lost 0 bases; unmatched junction nucleotides: 6. The CDR3 extends over 18 amino acids. CDR3 residues: CASSTGLAGGSSYNEQFF. The CDR3 region has the DNA TGCGCCAGCAGCACCGGACTAGCGGGGGGTTCCTCCTACAATGAGCAGTTCTTC.

Relative to its sample, this clonotype is medium-sized (0.01 to 0.1%). The rearrangement uses TRBV12-3 or TRBV12-4 and TRBJ2-7; D is perhaps TRBD1 (6 bases). V was trimmed by 3 bases and J by 1 base, leaving 13 bases between them. This CDR3 is 15 amino acids long. As DNA, the CDR3 is TGTGCCAGCAGTTTCGCGAGGACAGAGTCCTACGAGCAGTACTTC. The encoded protein is CASSFARTESYEQYF.

The V gene is TRBV27, the J gene TRBJ1-5; unclear D gene. V lost 7 bases and J 1 base, leaving 17 bases between the germline ends. There are 16 residues in the CDR3. Per germline, CDR1 MNHEY and CDR2 SMNVEV (reference sequence). CDR3 nucleotide sequence: TGTGCCAGCACTCAGGAGGAGACGGGGAGCAATCAGCCCCAGCATTTT. This codes for CASTQEETGSNQPQHF.

This rearrangement joins TRBV30 to TRBJ2-3; TRBD1 might be the D (6 bases). The length of the CDR3 is 15 residues. Trimming cost V 0 bases and J 5 bases, with 15 bases left between them. Germline V gene lookup returns CDR1 GTSNPN and CDR2 SVGIG (reference sequence). The CDR3 loop is CAWSVWNRVGDTQYF. In DNA, the CDR3 is TGTGCCTGGAGTGTATGGAACAGGGTTGGAGATACGCAGTATTTT. The complete variable domain, with remaining parts taken from reference TRBV30 and TRBJ2-3, reads SQTIHQWPATLVQPVGSPLSLECTVEGTSNPNLYWYRQAAGRGLQLLFYSVGIGQISSEVPQNLSASRPQDRQFILSSKKLLLSDSGFYLCAWSVWNRVGDTQYFGPGTRLTVL.

In this sample, this clonotype turned up many times. The rearrangement links TRBV6-5 to TRBJ1-3; 7 bases line up with TRBD1. This CDR3 has 15 residues. The germline V gene encodes CDR1 MNHEY and CDR2 SVGAGI. With 5 bases clipped from V and 3 bases from J, the junction kept 7 bases outside the gene matches. CDR3 in amino acids: CASSPRQGGGNTIYF. The CDR3, as DNA: TGTGCCAGCAGTCCAAGACAGGGCGGTGGAAACACCATATATTTT.

This clonotype was seen a handful of times. The V and J genes are TRBV23-1 and TRBJ2-2; D is perhaps TRBD1 (5 bases). TRBV23-1 is sorted into the ORF group, with uncertain function. This CDR3 region has 18 residues. V lost 0 bases and J 0 bases, leaving 14 bases between the germline ends. The CDR3 spells CASSQSWGVTSNTGELFF. The CDR3 nucleotides read TGCGCCAGCAGTCAATCTTGGGGCGTTACTTCGAACACCGGGGAGCTGTTTTTT.

Many counts were recorded for this clonotype. CDR3 coding DNA: TGTGCCAGCAGCACCAGGGACAGGGGAAATGAAAAACTGTTTTTT. Its translation: CASSTRDRGNEKLFF. The chain uses TRBV7-9 and TRBJ1-4; 10 bases fit TRBD1. V was pared by 5 bases and J by 5 bases, with 5 bases of the junction left unmatched. The CDR3 sequence is 15 residues long. Germline V gene lookup returns CDR1 SEHNR and CDR2 FQNEAQ (reference sequence).

This clonotype was detected ten times or more. The chain has TRBV6-6 and TRBJ2-5, with D tentatively TRBD1 or TRBD2 (7 bases each). The CDR3 is 14 residues long. Germline CDR1 is MNHNY and CDR2 is SVGAGI (reference sequence). V lost 6 bases and J lost 4, with 15 bases in between. The CDR3 DNA sequence: TGTGCCAGCAGAACCAGGGGGGGGAGAGAGACCCAGTACTTC. This encodes CASRTRGGRETQYF.

J is TRBJ1-3 and V is TRBV5-6; 10 positions match TRBD1. This CDR3 has 16 amino acids. From germline, CDR1 is SGHDT and CDR2 YYEEEE. J gave up 2 bases and V 0 bases, and 2 bases lay outside the gene matches. The CDR3 sequence: CASSLEGQGAGNTIYF. The DNA of the CDR3 is TGTGCCAGCAGCTTGGAAGGACAGGGGGCTGGAAACACCATATATTTT.

This clonotype has ten or more counts. The rearrangement uses TRBV4-2 and TRBJ1-2; the D gene is possibly TRBD1 (5 bases). Germline loops: CDR1 LGHNA, CDR2 YNFKEQ. Trimming stripped 4 bases from V and 5 bases from J, with 11 bases between. The CDR3 runs 13 residues. The CDR3 nucleotides are TGTGCCAGCAGCCCCGGGGACCAGTATGGCTACACCTTC. Residues: CASSPGDQYGYTF.

This clonotype was observed a handful of times. The gene calls are TRBV7-8 and TRBJ2-5, with 9 bases identical to TRBD1. In germline, CDR1 is SGHVS, CDR2 FQNEAQ. The CDR3 has 15 residues. After removal of 5 bases from V and 4 bases from J, the junction contained 8 bases not matched to a gene. This CDR3 reads CASSPTGGVAETQYF. The DNA of the CDR3 is TGTGCCAGCAGCCCGACAGGGGGGGTTGCAGAGACCCAGTACTTC.

This clonotype has just a few counts. The rearrangement links TRBV7-2 to TRBJ2-3; D is unresolved. The CDR3 has 14 residues. Germline values: CDR1 SGHTA, CDR2 FQGNSA. The V end lost 4 bases, the J end lost 1 base, and 9 bases lay between the germline ends. CDR3 nucleotides: TGTGCCAGCAGCTATGTCTCAGGCACAGATACGCAGTATTTT. It specifies CASSYVSGTDTQYF.

The rearrangement uses TRBV20-1 and TRBJ2-5, with 8 bases lining up with TRBD2. V gave up 8 bases and J gave up 5 bases; unmatched junction bases: 10. Per germline, CDR1 DFQATT and CDR2 SNEGSKA (reference sequence). The CDR3 has 13 residues. CDR3 residues: CSTDTGGVETQYF. The CDR3 DNA reads as TGCAGTACCGACACGGGGGGGGTGGAGACCCAGTACTTC.